These T cell receptor beta chains were read from a single sample in a study of blood T cell repertoires in COVID-19. Method: immunoSEQ multiplex PCR; TCRdb's copy keeps in-frame clones and lacks some. The table lists 35,000 to 40,000 clones, roughly nine tenths of them singletons. Specimen: peripheral blood. The receptor set was obtained from a man aged 55 to 70 with COVID-19, enrolled during active disease. Each CDR3 is given with its conserved first and last residue. A D gene is named only where the DNA matches it firmly. Size is omitted from some rows. Given values are once, few, many or a class for expanded clones.

v_call,d_call,j_call,clone_size,cdr3_aa,cdr3_nt
TRBV5-1,TRBD2,TRBJ2-3,.,CASSLVAGSTDTQYF,TGCGCCAGCAGCTTGGTAGCGGGAAGCACAGATACGCAGTATTTT
TRBV29-1,TRBD2,TRBJ2-7,.,CSVETVAGGEDYEQYF,TGCAGCGTTGAAACTGTGGCGGGGGGTGAAGACTACGAGCAGTACTTC
TRBV15,TRBD1,TRBJ1-1,.,CATSRAGGEAFF,TGTGCCACCAGCAGAGCAGGGGGAGAAGCTTTCTTT
TRBV7-9,TRBD1,TRBJ1-2,.,CASSGTGPGYTF,TGTGCCAGCAGCGGGACAGGGCCTGGCTACACCTTC
TRBV29-1,.,TRBJ2-1,.,CSVPRVDNEQFF,TGCAGCGTACCGAGGGTTGACAATGAGCAGTTCTTC
TRBV6-5,TRBD2,TRBJ2-1,few,CASSYSGGSSYNEQFF,TGTGCCAGCAGTTACTCCGGCGGGAGTTCCTACAATGAGCAGTTCTTC
TRBV19,.,TRBJ1-5,.,CASSIGTSSNQPQHF,TGTGCCAGTAGTATCGGGACAAGTAGCAATCAGCCCCAGCATTTT
TRBV19,TRBD1,TRBJ2-7,.,CASRMTGAYEQYF,TGTGCCAGTAGAATGACAGGGGCCTACGAGCAGTACTTC
TRBV19,TRBD2,TRBJ2-3,.,CASSHRLAGPRDTQYF,TGTGCCAGTAGCCATCGTCTAGCGGGGCCGAGGGATACGCAGTATTTT
TRBV19,TRBD1,TRBJ1-1,.,CASDLGTANTEAFF,TGTGCCAGTGACCTCGGGACAGCGAACACTGAAGCTTTCTTT
TRBV12-3/TRBV12-4,.,TRBJ1-2,.,CASTDINYGYTF,TGTGCCAGCACGGACATCAACTATGGCTACACCTTC
TRBV28,TRBD2,TRBJ2-7,.,CASSERTSGRYEQYF,TGTGCCAGCAGCGAACGGACTAGCGGGAGGTACGAGCAGTACTTC
TRBV11-2,TRBD1,TRBJ1-2,.,CASSRDRGGGYTF,TGTGCCAGCAGCCGAGACAGGGGGGGTGGCTACACCTTC
TRBV11-3,TRBD2,TRBJ2-7,.,CASRPAGGLFEQYF,TGTGCCAGCAGACCAGCGGGAGGGTTGTTCGAGCAGTACTTC
TRBV7-2,.,TRBJ2-7,few,CASSLGTAVPNQQYF,TGTGCCAGCAGCTTAGGGACAGCGGTCCCTAACCAGCAGTACTTC
TRBV11-2,.,TRBJ2-1,.,CASSLVLAKADEQFF,TGTGCCAGCAGCTTAGTCCTAGCGAAAGCGGATGAGCAGTTCTTC
TRBV28,.,TRBJ1-4,.,CASSSIYLQGPATNEKLFF,TGTGCCAGCAGTTCCATCTACTTACAGGGACCCGCAACTAATGAAAAACTGTTTTTT
TRBV29-1,TRBD2,TRBJ2-7,.,CSVESWREGYEQYF,TGCAGCGTTGAATCCTGGCGGGAGGGCTACGAGCAGTACTTC
TRBV28,TRBD1,TRBJ2-3,.,CASSLTGGLDTQYF,TGTGCCAGCAGTCTGACAGGGGGCTTAGATACGCAGTATTTT
TRBV30,.,TRBJ1-2,once,CAWTMGFSGDYGYTF,TGTGCCTGGACCATGGGGTTCTCCGGGGACTATGGCTACACCTTC
TRBV7-6,.,TRBJ2-2,.,CASSFTGPGELFF,TGTGCCAGCAGCTTCACAGGGCCCGGGGAGCTGTTTTTT
TRBV28,TRBD2,TRBJ2-1,.,CASTQWYGRGDNEQFF,TGTGCCAGCACCCAATGGTACGGGAGGGGAGACAATGAGCAGTTCTTC
TRBV14,.,TRBJ1-3,few,CASSPLGMPSGNTIYF,TGTGCCAGCAGCCCACTAGGCATGCCATCTGGAAACACCATATATTTT
TRBV15,.,TRBJ1-5,.,CATSSLVGQPQHF,TGTGCCACCAGCAGTCTGGTGGGCCAGCCCCAGCATTTT
TRBV6-1,TRBD2,TRBJ2-5,.,CASSDPSGSAVETQYF,TGTGCCAGCAGTGACCCTAGCGGGAGCGCTGTGGAGACCCAGTACTTC
TRBV18,.,TRBJ2-2,.,CASSPVQSRTGELFF,TGTGCCAGCTCACCAGTACAATCCCGCACCGGGGAGCTGTTTTTT
TRBV28,.,TRBJ2-2,.,CASSPGRRGPNTGELFF,TGTGCCAGCAGCCCCGGTAGGAGGGGGCCCAACACCGGGGAGCTGTTTTTT
TRBV5-1,TRBD1,TRBJ1-3,.,CASSLDGTAGNTIYF,TGCGCCAGCAGCTTGGACGGGACAGCTGGAAACACCATATATTTT
TRBV5-6,.,TRBJ1-4,.,CASSLSGSTNEKLFF,TGTGCCAGCAGCTTGTCCGGGTCAACTAATGAAAAACTGTTTTTT
TRBV6-1,.,TRBJ1-6,.,CASSEGWGGDSPLHF,TGTGCCAGCAGTGAAGGTTGGGGAGGCGATTCACCCCTCCACTTT
TRBV11-2,.,TRBJ1-1,.,CASSHRQTAEAFF,TGTGCCAGCAGTCACCGACAGACAGCTGAAGCTTTCTTT
TRBV30,TRBD1,TRBJ1-5,.,CAWSHGTAINQPQHF,TGTGCCTGGAGTCACGGGACAGCAATAAATCAGCCCCAGCATTTT
TRBV28,.,TRBJ1-2,.,CASSLGGYGYTF,TGTGCCAGCAGTTTAGGCGGTTATGGCTACACCTTC
TRBV3-1/TRBV3-2,.,TRBJ1-1,.,CASSQVGVWTEAFF,TGTGCCAGCAGCCAAGTCGGGGTTTGGACTGAAGCTTTCTTT
TRBV5-4,TRBD1,TRBJ2-3,.,CASSGTGSSDTQYF,TGTGCCAGCAGCGGGACAGGGAGCTCAGATACGCAGTATTTT
TRBV28,TRBD1,TRBJ1-4,.,CASSQTGANEKLFF,TGTGCCAGCAGCCAGACAGGGGCTAATGAAAAACTGTTTTTT
TRBV10-2,.,TRBJ2-1,.,CASTGAIGGNEQFF,TGCGCCAGCACCGGTGCGATAGGAGGCAATGAGCAGTTCTTC
TRBV18,TRBD2,TRBJ2-7,.,CASSPSAGLAGGYEQYF,TGTGCCAGCTCACCATCCGCGGGGCTAGCGGGAGGGTACGAGCAGTACTTC
TRBV25-1,.,TRBJ2-7,.,CASSEGSGGDYEQYF,TGTGCCAGCAGTGAGGGGTCCGGGGGTGACTACGAGCAGTACTTC
TRBV28,TRBD1,TRBJ1-1,few,CASSFGDRANTEAFF,TGTGCCAGCAGTTTTGGGGACAGGGCGAACACTGAAGCTTTCTTT
TRBV29-1,TRBD1,TRBJ1-2,.,CSEDRRPNYGYTF,TGCAGCGAGGACAGGCGTCCTAACTATGGCTACACCTTC